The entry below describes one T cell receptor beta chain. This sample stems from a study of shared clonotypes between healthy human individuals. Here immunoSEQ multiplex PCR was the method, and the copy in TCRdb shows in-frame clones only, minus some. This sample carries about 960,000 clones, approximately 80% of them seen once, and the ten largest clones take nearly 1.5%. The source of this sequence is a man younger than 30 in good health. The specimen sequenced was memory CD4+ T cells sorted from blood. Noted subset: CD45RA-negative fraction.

The CDR3 loop is CASTRQGTNEQYF. In DNA form, the CDR3 reads TGTGCCAGCACCCGACAGGGGACAAACGAGCAGTACTTC. The chain joins TRBV5-6 to TRBJ2-7, with 8 bases matching TRBD1. Germline V gene data show CDR1 as SGHDT and CDR2 as YYEEEE. Germline trimming cut 6 bases from V and 5 bases from J; bases unmatched to any gene: 7. The CDR3 extends over 13 amino acids.